This T cell receptor (beta chain) was obtained from a study of cytomegalovirus exposure and HLA in healthy donors. Across the study: The 120 validation repertoires were produced on the same platform as the 500 to 800 repertoires of the first cohort. This was reported in a later analysis.

General study points: Researchers catalogued about 150 TCR beta chains as cytomegalovirus-associated. Testing in vitro showed a few CMV-associated chains specific for CMV antigens.

The table came from immunoSEQ multiplex PCR; TCRdb's copy has only in-frame clones and leaves some out. The sample holds 110,000 or so clones, approximately 85% seen once. The V end was cut by 1 base, the J end by 0 bases, with 10 bases between. Germline V CDR1 and CDR2: LNHNV, YYDKDF (reference sequence). The length of the CDR3 is 16 residues. Regarding this clone: No antigen is known for it.

The V gene is TRBV15, the J gene TRBJ1-5, with D perhaps matching TRBD1 (6 bases). Sequencing input: PBMCs. The sequence came from a woman aged 18-35 years in good health and CMV-seronegative. In DNA, the CDR3 is TGTGCCACCAGCAGAGGCGGACAGCATAGCAATCAGCCCCAGCATTTT. Its protein product is CATSRGGQHSNQPQHF.